The entry below gives a single T cell receptor (beta chain) sequence along with its context. The target antigen is unknown. CDR1 is SGHDT, CDR2 YYEEEE, per germline. V lost 2 bases and J 1 base, leaving 13 bases between the germline ends. The CDR3 is 15 amino acids. This sample is part of a study of shared clonotypes between healthy human individuals. Study information: Three plates each covered CD4 naive and memory; CD8 naive two, CD8 memory one. General study results and limits: The sampled material consisted only of blood, and tissue repertoires are likely to differ. Clonotypes that were shared across a handful of donors made up around 5% of naive CD4 clonotypes. Sequencing depth was expected to affect clonotype sharing among donors.

The assay was immunoSEQ multiplex PCR, and TCRdb's table has in-frame clones only and misses some. The sample shows about 1 million clones, more than 60% of them seen only once. The sequence derives from a man aged 18 to 30 in good health. Sequenced material: memory CD4+ T cells sorted from blood. Specified subset: CD45RA-negative fraction. This sequence joins TRBV5-6 and TRBJ2-7; D is possibly TRBD2 (7 bases). The CDR3 is CASSLVRGGSYEQYF. The CDR3 nucleotides are TGTGCCAGCAGCTTAGTGAGGGGGGGATCCTACGAGCAGTACTTC.